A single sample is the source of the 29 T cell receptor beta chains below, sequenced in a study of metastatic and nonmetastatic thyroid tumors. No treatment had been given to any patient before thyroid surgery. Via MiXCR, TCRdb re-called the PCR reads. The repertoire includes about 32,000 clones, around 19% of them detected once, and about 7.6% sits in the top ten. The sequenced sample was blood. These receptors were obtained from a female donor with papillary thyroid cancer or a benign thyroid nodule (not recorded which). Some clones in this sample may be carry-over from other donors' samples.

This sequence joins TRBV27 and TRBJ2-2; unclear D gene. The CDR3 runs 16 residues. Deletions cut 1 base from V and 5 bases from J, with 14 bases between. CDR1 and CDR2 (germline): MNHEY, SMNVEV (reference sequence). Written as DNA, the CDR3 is TGTGCCAGCAGTTTATGCCTCCCTCATAGGACCGGGGAGCTGTTTTTT. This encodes CASSLCLPHRTGELFF.

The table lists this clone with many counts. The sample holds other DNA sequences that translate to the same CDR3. As DNA, the CDR3 is TGTGCCAGCAGCCAAGCCCGGACTAGCACCGGGGAGCTGTTTTTT. This gives the protein CASSQARTSTGELFF. The chain is built from TRBV3-1 and TRBJ2-2; TRBD2 agrees at 7 bases. Germline values: CDR1 LGHDT, CDR2 YNNKEL (reference sequence). The CDR3 consists of 15 residues. J lost 4 bases, V lost 1 base, and 3 bases had no gene match.

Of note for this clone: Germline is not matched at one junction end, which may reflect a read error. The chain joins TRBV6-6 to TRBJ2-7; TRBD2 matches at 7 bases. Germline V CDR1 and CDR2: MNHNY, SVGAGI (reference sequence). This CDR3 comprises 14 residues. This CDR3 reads CASSYGRASCEQYF. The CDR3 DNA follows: TGTGCCAGCAGTTACGGGAGGGCATCCTGCGAGCAGTACTTC.

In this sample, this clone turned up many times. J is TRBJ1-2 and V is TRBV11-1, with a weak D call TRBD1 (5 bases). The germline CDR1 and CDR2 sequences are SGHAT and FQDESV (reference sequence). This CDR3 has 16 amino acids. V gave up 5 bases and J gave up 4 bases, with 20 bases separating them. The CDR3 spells CASSTWSQGSGYGYTF. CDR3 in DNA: TGTGCCAGCAGCACATGGAGCCAGGGCAGTGGCTATGGCTACACCTTC.

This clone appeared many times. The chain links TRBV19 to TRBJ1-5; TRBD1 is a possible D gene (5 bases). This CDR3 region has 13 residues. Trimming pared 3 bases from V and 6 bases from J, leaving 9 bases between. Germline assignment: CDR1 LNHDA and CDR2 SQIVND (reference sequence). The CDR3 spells CASSIRGFQPQHF. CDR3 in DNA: TGTGCCAGTAGTATTAGGGGTTTTCAGCCCCAGCATTTT.

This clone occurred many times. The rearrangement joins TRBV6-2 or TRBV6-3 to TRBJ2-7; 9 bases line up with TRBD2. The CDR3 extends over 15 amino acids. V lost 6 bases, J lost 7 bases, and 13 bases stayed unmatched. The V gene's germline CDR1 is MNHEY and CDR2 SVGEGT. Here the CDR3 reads CASRDTSGPFREQYF. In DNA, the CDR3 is TGTGCCAGCAGAGACACTAGCGGGCCTTTTCGGGAGCAGTACTTC.

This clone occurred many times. In nucleotides, the CDR3 is TGTGCCAGCAGTGACCCTAGCGGGGGTGCGGTTACGCAGTATTTT. Translation gives CASSDPSGGAVTQYF. This sequence joins TRBV6-1 and TRBJ2-3; 10 bases fit TRBD2. V shed 3 bases, J shed 8 bases, and the junction held 8 bases outside the gene matches. Germline V gene lookup returns CDR1 MNHNS and CDR2 SASEGT. The CDR3 runs 15 residues.

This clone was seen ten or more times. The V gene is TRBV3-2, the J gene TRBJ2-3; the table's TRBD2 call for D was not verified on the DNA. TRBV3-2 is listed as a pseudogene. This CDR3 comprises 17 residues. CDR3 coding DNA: TGTGCCAGCAGCCAAGATTTGGGCGGGAGGGCCACAGATACGCAGTATTTT. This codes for CASSQDLGGRATDTQYF.

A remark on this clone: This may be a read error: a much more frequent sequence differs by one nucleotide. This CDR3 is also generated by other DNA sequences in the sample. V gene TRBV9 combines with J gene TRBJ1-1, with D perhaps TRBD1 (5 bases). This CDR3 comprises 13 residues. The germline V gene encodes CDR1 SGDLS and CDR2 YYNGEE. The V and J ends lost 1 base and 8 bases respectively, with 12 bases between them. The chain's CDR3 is CASSVTPHREAFF. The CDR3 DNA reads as TGTGCCAGCAGCGTAACACCACACAGGGAAGCTTTCTTT. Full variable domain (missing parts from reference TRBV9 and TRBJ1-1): DSGVTQTPKHLITATGQRVTLRCSPRSGDLSVYWYQQSLDQGLQFLIQYYNGEERAKGNILERFSAQQFPDLHSELNLSSLELGDSALYFCASSVTPHREAFFGQGTRLTVV.

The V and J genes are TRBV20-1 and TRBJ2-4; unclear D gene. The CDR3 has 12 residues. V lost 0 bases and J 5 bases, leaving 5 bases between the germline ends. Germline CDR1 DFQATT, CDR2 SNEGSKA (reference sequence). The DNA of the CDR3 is TGCAGTGCTAGAGATTGGGAAAACATTCAGTACTTC. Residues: CSARDWENIQYF.

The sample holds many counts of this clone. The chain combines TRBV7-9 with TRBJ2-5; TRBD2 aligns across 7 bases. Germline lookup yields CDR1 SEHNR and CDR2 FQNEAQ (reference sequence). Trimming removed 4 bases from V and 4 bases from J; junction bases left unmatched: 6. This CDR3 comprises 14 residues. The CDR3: CASSSGTTAETQYF. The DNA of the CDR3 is TGTGCCAGCAGCTCCGGGACTACCGCAGAGACCCAGTACTTC.

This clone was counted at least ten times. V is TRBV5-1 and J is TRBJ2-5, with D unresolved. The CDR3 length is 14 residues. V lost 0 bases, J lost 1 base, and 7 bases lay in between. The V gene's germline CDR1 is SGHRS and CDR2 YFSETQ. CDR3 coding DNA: TGCGCCAGCAGCTTGGGGCGTACCCAAGAGACCCAGTACTTC. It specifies CASSLGRTQETQYF.

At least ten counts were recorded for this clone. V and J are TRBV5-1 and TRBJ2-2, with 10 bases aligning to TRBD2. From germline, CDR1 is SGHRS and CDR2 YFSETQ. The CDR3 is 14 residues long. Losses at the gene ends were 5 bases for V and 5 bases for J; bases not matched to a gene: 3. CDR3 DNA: TGCGCCAGCAGACCTAGCGGGGGTACCGGGGAGCTGTTTTTT. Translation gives CASRPSGGTGELFF.

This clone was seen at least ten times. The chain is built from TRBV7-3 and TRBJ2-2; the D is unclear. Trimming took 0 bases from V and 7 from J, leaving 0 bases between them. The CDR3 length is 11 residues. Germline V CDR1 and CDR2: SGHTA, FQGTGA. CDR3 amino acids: CASSLTGELFF. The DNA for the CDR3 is TGTGCCAGCAGCTTAACCGGGGAGCTGTTTTTT.

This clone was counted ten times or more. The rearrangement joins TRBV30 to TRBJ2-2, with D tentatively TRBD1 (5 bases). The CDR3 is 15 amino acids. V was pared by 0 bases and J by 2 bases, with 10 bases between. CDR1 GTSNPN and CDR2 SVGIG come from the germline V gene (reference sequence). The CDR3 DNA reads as TGTGCCTGGAGTGTAAGGCAGGGAAACACCGGGGAGCTGTTTTTT. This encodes CAWSVRQGNTGELFF. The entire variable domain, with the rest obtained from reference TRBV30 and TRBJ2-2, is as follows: SQTIHQWPATLVQPVGSPLSLECTVEGTSNPNLYWYRQAAGRGLQLLFYSVGIGQISSEVPQNLSASRPQDRQFILSSKKLLLSDSGFYLCAWSVRQGNTGELFFGEGSRLTVL.

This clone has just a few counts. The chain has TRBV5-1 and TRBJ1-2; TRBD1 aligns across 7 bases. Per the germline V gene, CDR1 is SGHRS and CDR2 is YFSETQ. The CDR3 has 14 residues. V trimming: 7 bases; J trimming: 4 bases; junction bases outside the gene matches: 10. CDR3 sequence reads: CASRAQGDGYGYTF. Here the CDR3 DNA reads TGCGCCAGCCGCGCGCAGGGGGACGGCTATGGCTACACCTTC.

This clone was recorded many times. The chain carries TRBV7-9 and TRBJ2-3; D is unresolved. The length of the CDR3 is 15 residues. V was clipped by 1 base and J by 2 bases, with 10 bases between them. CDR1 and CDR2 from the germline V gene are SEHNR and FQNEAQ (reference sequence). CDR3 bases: TGTGCCAGCAGCTTAGTTGTGGGAACCACAGATACGCAGTATTTT. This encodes CASSLVVGTTDTQYF.

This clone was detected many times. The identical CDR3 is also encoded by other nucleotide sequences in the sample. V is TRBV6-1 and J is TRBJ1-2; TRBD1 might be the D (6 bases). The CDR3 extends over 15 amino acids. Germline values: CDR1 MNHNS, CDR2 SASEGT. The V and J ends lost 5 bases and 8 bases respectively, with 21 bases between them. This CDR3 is CASSSSPLGGLGYTF. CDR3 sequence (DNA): TGTGCCAGCAGTTCTTCTCCGTTAGGGGGGCTGGGCTACACCTTC.

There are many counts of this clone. This CDR3 is CASSLVGTAGDEQYF. The CDR3 region has the DNA TGTGCCAGCAGCTTGGTTGGGACAGCGGGTGACGAGCAGTACTTC. The J gene is TRBJ2-7, the V gene TRBV5-4; perhaps TRBD1 as D (7 bases). V dropped 0 bases and J dropped 5 bases, with 15 bases sitting between them. The CDR3 length is 15 residues. Germline CDR1 is SGHNT and CDR2 is YYREEE (reference sequence).

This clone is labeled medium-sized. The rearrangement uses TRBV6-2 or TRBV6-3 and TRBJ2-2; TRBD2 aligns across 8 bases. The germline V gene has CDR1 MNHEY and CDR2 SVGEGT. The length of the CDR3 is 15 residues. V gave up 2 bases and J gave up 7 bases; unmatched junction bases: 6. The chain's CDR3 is CASSYHLAGGGELFF. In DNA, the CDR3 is TGTGCCAGCAGTTACCACCTGGCGGGGGGCGGGGAGCTGTTTTTT.

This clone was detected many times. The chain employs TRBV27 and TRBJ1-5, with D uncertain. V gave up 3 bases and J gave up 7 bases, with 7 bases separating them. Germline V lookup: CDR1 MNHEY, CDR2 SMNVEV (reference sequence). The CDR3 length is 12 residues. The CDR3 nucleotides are TGTGCCAGCAGTTTTACGGGACAGCCCCAGCATTTT. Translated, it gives CASSFTGQPQHF.

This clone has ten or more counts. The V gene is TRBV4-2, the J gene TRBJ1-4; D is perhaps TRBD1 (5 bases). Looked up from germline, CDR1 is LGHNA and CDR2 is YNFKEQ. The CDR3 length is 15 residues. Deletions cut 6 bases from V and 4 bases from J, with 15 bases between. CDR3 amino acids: CASRTVGTDNEKLFF. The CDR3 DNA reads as TGTGCCAGCAGGACGGTCGGGACGGATAATGAAAAACTGTTTTTT.

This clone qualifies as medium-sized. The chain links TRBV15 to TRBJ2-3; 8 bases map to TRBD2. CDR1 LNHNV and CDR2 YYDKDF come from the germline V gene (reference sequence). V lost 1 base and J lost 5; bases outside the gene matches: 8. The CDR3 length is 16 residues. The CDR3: CATSRVSGSQRDTQYF. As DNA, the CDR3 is TGTGCCACCAGCAGAGTGAGCGGGAGTCAGAGAGATACGCAGTATTTT.

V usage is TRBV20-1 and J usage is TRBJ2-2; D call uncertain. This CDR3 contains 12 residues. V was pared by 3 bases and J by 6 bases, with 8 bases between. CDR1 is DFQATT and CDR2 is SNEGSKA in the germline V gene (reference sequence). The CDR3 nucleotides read TGCAGTGCTAGTCTCGTTCCCGGGGAGCTGTTTTTT. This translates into CSASLVPGELFF.

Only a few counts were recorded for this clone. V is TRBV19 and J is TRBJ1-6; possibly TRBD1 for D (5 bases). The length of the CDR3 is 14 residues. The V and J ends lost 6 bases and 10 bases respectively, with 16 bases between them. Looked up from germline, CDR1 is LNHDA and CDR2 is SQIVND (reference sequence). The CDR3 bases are TGTGCCAGTAGACCCGGGCAGGGTGGGTCACCCCTCCACTTT. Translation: CASRPGQGGSPLHF.

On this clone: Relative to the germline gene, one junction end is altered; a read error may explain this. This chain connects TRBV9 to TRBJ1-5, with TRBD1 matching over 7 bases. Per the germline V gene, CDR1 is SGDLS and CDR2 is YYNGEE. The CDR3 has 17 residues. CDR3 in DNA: TGTGCCAGCAGTGCGATGGGGGACAGTCTAAGCAATCAGGCCCAGCAATTT. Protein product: CASSAMGDSLSNQAQQF.

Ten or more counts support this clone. The CDR3 coding sequence is TGCGCCAGCAGCTTGGATCCGGGTTGGTCGGGGGCCAACGTCCTGACTTTC. This codes for CASSLDPGWSGANVLTF. V and J are TRBV5-1 and TRBJ2-6, with D unresolved. Deletions cut 0 bases from V and 4 bases from J, with 14 bases between. The CDR3 totals 17 residues. Germline-derived CDR1 and CDR2 are SGHRS and YFSETQ.

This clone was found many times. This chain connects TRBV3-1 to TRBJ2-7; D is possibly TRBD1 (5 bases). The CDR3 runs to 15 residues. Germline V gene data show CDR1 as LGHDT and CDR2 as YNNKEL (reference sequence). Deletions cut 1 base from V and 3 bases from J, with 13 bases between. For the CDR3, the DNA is TGTGCCAGCAGCCAAGCTCCGGACACGAGCTACGAGCAGTACTTC. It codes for CASSQAPDTSYEQYF.

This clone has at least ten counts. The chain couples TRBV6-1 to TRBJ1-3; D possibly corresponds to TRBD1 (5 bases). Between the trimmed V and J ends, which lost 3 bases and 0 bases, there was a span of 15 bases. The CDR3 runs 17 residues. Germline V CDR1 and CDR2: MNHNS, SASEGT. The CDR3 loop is CASSEGPSWGSGNTIYF. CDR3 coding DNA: TGTGCCAGCAGTGAGGGGCCTTCCTGGGGCTCTGGAAACACCATATATTTT.